Here is one TCR beta chain with its context. Its target antigen remains unknown. Per-nucleotide qualities are absent, and no much larger clonotype sits a single base away. The sample comes from a study of CD8 T cells in Susac syndrome (dated by TCRdb to the late 2010s). General notes on the study: Of the Susac syndrome patients who were sequenced, more than five had clinically active disease and fewer than ten were in clinical remission. At blood withdrawal, Susac syndrome patients were either therapy-naive, taking corticosteroids (in some cases with IVIg as well), or taking IVIg alone. The study used repertoire sequencing to test whether antigen drove CD8+ T cell activation and differentiation in Susac syndrome.

RNA was extracted with the RNeasy kit and 0.5 to 1 ug was reverse transcribed using random hexamers. TCR beta CDR3 regions were amplified with the immunoSEQ multiplex PCR assay covering 54 Vbeta and 13 Jbeta segments. Bias from PCR amplification was corrected by using a synthetic template baseline for primer optimization and for computational correction. The original pipeline was this. Reads were annotated to V, D and J genes according to IMGT and were analyzed with immunoSEQ Analyzer, with only productive sequences retained. To calculate clonality, Shannon entropy was normalized by log2 of the number of productive unique sequences and then subtracted from one. For each patient and control, public and private clones were evaluated among the 100 most prevalent clones. Susac-specific clones were defined as absent from healthy and MS cohorts, approximately 1,000 published viral clones and other ImmuneACCESS disease sequences. Starting from the raw public reads, TCRdb applied fastp trimming at Q25, assembled clones with MiXCR and retained in-frame beta chains. For every CDR3 protein sequence, its rows merge into one entry that carries the most common genes and DNA. The V and J calls, along with clone size, are taken from TCRdb and not from the paper's own processing. This sample has about 180,000 distinct CDR3 sequences in its table, and 90% to 96% of those were observed once. The leading ten clones occupy roughly 0.12% of the sample.

What the study reported, not specific to this receptor: No clonal expansion was detected in the CD4+ T cell repertoire of Susac syndrome patients. The study acknowledged that relatively few individuals were included in the TCR sequencing and HLA analysis.

Peripheral blood CD8+ and CD4+ T cells from healthy donors, Susac syndrome patients and multiple sclerosis patients were profiled by high-throughput TCR beta sequencing. The Susac syndrome patients fulfilled recently defined diagnostic criteria for either definite or probable disease. Bulk CD8+ and CD4+ T cells were purified magnetically by negative isolation, whereas CD8+ TEMRA cells were enriched by FACS. Blood was collected in EDTA tubes and processed within 24 hours, with PBMCs isolated through density gradient centrifugation. PBMCs destined for TCR sequencing were cryopreserved in liquid nitrogen and later thawed in a 37 °C water bath. A purity of at least 90% was achieved for sorted or isolated CD4+, CD8+ and CD8+ TEMRA cells. CDR1 and CDR2 (DFQATT, SNEGSKA) derive from the germline V gene (reference sequence). The CDR3 runs 12 amino acids, cysteine and phenylalanine included. Only CDR3 DNA is held: 36 bases, read in frame from base 1. V is reduced by 6 bases and J by 5 bases, leaving a spacing of 13 bases between them.

The rearrangement combines TRBV20-1 with TRBJ2-5; the D segment could be TRBD2, given 6 matching bases. This sequence was found in a human donor with Susac syndrome. Sequencing was carried out using CD4+ T cells from PBMCs. The DNA sequence is TGCAGTGCCCACTTGGCGGGGGAGACCCAGTACTTC. The encoded protein is CSAHLAGETQYF.